Listed below are T cell receptor beta chains from one sample, sequenced in a study of breast tumors, draining lymph nodes, adjacent tissues. TCRdb re-derived calls from the multiplex PCR reads in MiXCR, one entry per CDR3 protein. Found here are 15,000 to 20,000 distinct CDR3 sequences, approximately 41% of them singletons; the top ten hold under 25%. The sequenced material came from breast tumor tissue. The receptors here all came from a female donor with breast cancer. Some clones in this sample may be carry-over from other donors' samples. Both conserved end residues are part of each CDR3. Each record gives: D gene, V gene, clone size, J gene, CDR3 protein, CDR3 DNA. The D gene is left open where the match is weak. Expanded clones get a size class; other rows say once, few or many, or leave the size out.

NA,TRBV28,NA,TRBJ2-3,CASSLAEWETDTQYF,TGTGCCAGCAGTTTAGCGGAGTGGGAGACAGATACGCAGTATTTT
NA,TRBV28,many,TRBJ1-2,CASHRRGGGPYGYTF,TGTGCCAGCCACCGGCGAGGGGGAGGACCCTATGGCTACACCTTC
NA,TRBV20-1,many,TRBJ2-5,CSAQNQETQYF,TGCAGTGCACAGAACCAAGAGACCCAGTACTTC
NA,TRBV12-3/TRBV12-4,many,TRBJ2-1,CASSLIRGPYNEQFF,TGTGCCAGCAGTTTGATACGGGGGCCCTACAATGAGCAGTTCTTC
TRBD2,TRBV25-1,many,TRBJ2-1,CASSDPGLAGDDEQFF,TGTGCCAGCAGTGATCCGGGACTAGCGGGAGATGATGAGCAGTTCTTC
NA,TRBV7-9,NA,TRBJ2-7,CASSLDAAYEQYF,TGTGCCAGCAGCTTAGACGCAGCCTACGAGCAGTACTTC
NA,TRBV2,many,TRBJ2-1,CATPTTNEQFF,TGTGCCACCCCCACGACTAATGAGCAGTTCTTC
NA,TRBV20-1,many,TRBJ2-5,CSALEGRIQETQYF,TGCAGTGCGCTCGAGGGACGTATCCAAGAGACCCAGTACTTC
NA,TRBV15,few,TRBJ1-2,CATSKGKKRSDYGYTF,TGTGCCACCAGCAAGGGGAAAAAACGATCCGATTATGGCTACACCTTC
NA,TRBV20-1,NA,TRBJ1-5,CSARVRGSGSDEHF,TGCAGTGCTAGAGTAAGGGGTAGCGGGAGCGATGAGCATTTT
TRBD1,TRBV6-4,many,TRBJ2-2,CASSHDRVAGELFF,TGTGCCAGCAGTCACGACAGGGTGGCCGGGGAGCTGTTTTTT
NA,TRBV11-2,NA,TRBJ2-5,CASSSIAFAAQETQYF,TGTGCCAGCAGCTCAATCGCCTTCGCGGCTCAAGAGACCCAGTACTTC
TRBD1,TRBV2,NA,TRBJ1-2,CASSADRASYGYTF,TGTGCCAGCAGTGCCGACAGGGCCTCCTATGGCTACACCTTC
NA,TRBV2,many,TRBJ2-1,CASNGLVEYNEQFF,TGTGCCAGCAATGGGCTAGTCGAATACAATGAGCAGTTCTTC
TRBD2,TRBV25-1,once,TRBJ2-1,CASSVPTSGTYNEQFF,TGTGCCAGCAGTGTCCCGACTAGCGGGACCTACAATGAGCAGTTCTTC
NA,TRBV4-1,NA,TRBJ1-2,CASSQTAVGYGYTF,TGCGCCAGCAGCCAGACCGCGGTGGGGTATGGCTACACCTTC
NA,TRBV12-3/TRBV12-4,many,TRBJ2-5,CASSLVLGETQYF,TGTGCCAGCAGTTTAGTACTAGGAGAGACCCAGTACTTC
TRBD2,TRBV7-2,NA,TRBJ2-3,CASSRGLAGVRTDTQYF,TGTGCCAGCAGCCGGGGACTAGCGGGAGTGAGGACAGATACGCAGTATTTT
TRBD1,TRBV20-1,many,TRBJ1-3,CSARRTGQVTGNTIYF,TGCAGTGCTAGGAGGACAGGGCAGGTTACTGGAAACACCATATATTTT
NA,TRBV5-5,NA,TRBJ1-1,CASSSAAAVYTEAFF,TGTGCCAGCAGCTCGGCGGCAGCGGTCTACACTGAAGCTTTCTTT
NA,TRBV11-2,many,TRBJ1-6,CASTLSGGSGSPLHF,TGTGCCAGCACCCTCTCTGGGGGGTCCGGTTCACCCCTCCACTTT
NA,TRBV29-1,NA,TRBJ2-1,CSLDLVNEQFF,TGCAGCTTGGACTTAGTAAATGAGCAGTTCTTC
NA,TRBV9,many,TRBJ2-3,CASSADSGSSTDTQYF,TGTGCCAGCAGCGCCGATAGCGGCTCTAGCACAGATACGCAGTATTTT
NA,TRBV9,NA,TRBJ2-1,CASSARTTDLYNEQSF,TGTGCCAGCAGCGCCAGGACGACGGATCTGTACAATGAGCAGTCCTTC
NA,TRBV20-1,NA,TRBJ1-4,CSANQWGEKLFF,TGCAGTGCTAACCAATGGGGTGAAAAACTGTTTTTT
NA,TRBV5-1,NA,TRBJ2-3,CASSLTVYPPPHTQYF,TGCGCCAGCAGCTTGACGGTCTATCCACCCCCACATACGCAGTATTTT
TRBD1,TRBV5-1,many,TRBJ2-7,CASSLGAGGLAYEQYF,TGCGCCAGCAGCTTGGGGGCAGGGGGCTTAGCCTACGAGCAGTACTTC
NA,TRBV12-3/TRBV12-4,many,TRBJ2-3,CASSPPGSWRWDTQYF,TGTGCCAGCAGTCCACCAGGGTCTTGGCGTTGGGATACGCAGTATTTT
NA,TRBV18,NA,TRBJ1-2,CASSDSNYGYTF,TGTGCCAGCTCCGATTCTAACTATGGCTACACCTTC
NA,TRBV5-5,NA,TRBJ2-2,CASSWDLGTGELFF,TGTGCCAGCAGCTGGGACTTAGGTACCGGGGAGCTGTTTTTT
TRBD2,TRBV12-3/TRBV12-4,NA,TRBJ2-7,CASSAGTSGRRREQYF,TGTGCCAGCAGTGCCGGGACTAGCGGGAGGAGGCGCGAGCAGTACTTC
TRBD1,TRBV6-5,many,TRBJ1-5,CASSTGVGNQPQHF,TGTGCCAGCAGCACAGGGGTCGGCAATCAGCCCCAGCATTTT
NA,TRBV5-6,NA,TRBJ2-3,CASSAMSGPTSTDTQYF,TGTGCCAGCAGCGCTATGAGTGGACCGACTAGCACAGATACGCAGTATTTT
NA,TRBV10-3,NA,TRBJ1-2,CAISESMLEGYTF,TGTGCCATCAGTGAGTCAATGTTGGAGGGCTACACCTTC
NA,TRBV12-3/TRBV12-4,few,TRBJ2-1,CASSLSGVAYNEQFF,TGTGCCAGCAGTTTATCCGGGGTGGCTTACAATGAGCAGTTCTTC
TRBD1,TRBV4-1,NA,TRBJ2-7,CASSRDRETYEQYF,TGTGCCAGCAGCCGGGACAGGGAGACCTACGAGCAGTACTTC
NA,TRBV6-1,NA,TRBJ2-2,CASSDARVFGELFF,TGTGCCAGCAGTGACGCCCGAGTTTTTGGGGAGCTGTTTTTT
NA,TRBV9,NA,TRBJ1-6,CASSLESDPRLHF,TGTGCCAGCAGCTTGGAGTCCGATCCGCGCCTCCACTTT
TRBD2,TRBV10-3,many,TRBJ2-1,CAIRASGKNEQFF,TGTGCCATCAGAGCTAGCGGGAAAAATGAGCAGTTCTTC
NA,TRBV12-3/TRBV12-4,many,TRBJ1-1,CASKGLGGTEAFF,TGTGCCAGCAAGGGACTGGGGGGTACTGAAGCTTTCTTT
TRBD2,TRBV5-1,medium-sized,TRBJ2-7,CASSLTGGPGEQYF,TGCGCCAGCAGCTTGACGGGAGGGCCGGGTGAGCAGTACTTC
TRBD1,TRBV5-1,NA,TRBJ1-5,CASSAGTVNQPHF,TGCGCCAGCAGCGCCGGGACAGTTAATCAGCCCCATTTT
TRBD1,TRBV5-5,NA,TRBJ2-5,CASSWDRGETQYF,TGTGCCAGCAGCTGGGACAGGGGAGAGACCCAGTACTTC
NA,TRBV19,NA,TRBJ1-2,CASSISSRHYGHTF,TGTGCCAGTAGTATCAGCTCGAGACACTATGGCCACACCTTC
TRBD2,TRBV14,many,TRBJ2-1,CASSRTSGSSYNEQFF,TGTGCCAGCAGCCGGACTAGCGGGAGCTCCTACAATGAGCAGTTCTTC
TRBD1,TRBV7-3,NA,TRBJ2-2,CASSSRDRGSYNEQLFF,TGTGCCAGCAGCTCTAGGGACAGGGGTTCCTACAATGAGCAGTTGTTTTTT
NA,TRBV20-1,NA,TRBJ1-5,CSARTSGGGAGQPQHF,TGCAGTGCTCGGACTAGCGGGGGCGGCGCCGGACAGCCCCAGCATTTT
NA,TRBV6-2/TRBV6-3,many,TRBJ1-5,CATMVHSNQPQHF,TGTGCCACCATGGTCCATAGCAATCAGCCCCAGCATTTT
NA,TRBV30,many,TRBJ2-7,CAWNPIPTGEQYF,TGTGCCTGGAACCCTATACCTACAGGGGAGCAGTACTTC
NA,TRBV20-1,NA,TRBJ2-3,CSARESLNTQYF,TGCAGTGCTAGAGAGTCTTTAAATACGCAGTATTTT